This T cell receptor beta chain is from a study of PD-1 blockade in classical Hodgkin lymphoma. CDR3 length: 15 residues. Germline lookup yields CDR1 SGHNT and CDR2 YENEEA. Trimming stripped 4 bases from V and 5 bases from J, with 17 bases between. Findings and caveats of the study: Complete responders started with a diversity level that resembled newly diagnosed patients at baseline.

Measured with immunoSEQ multiplex PCR; TCRdb has only the in-frame clones, and not every one. The sample comprises 30,000 to 35,000 clones, 82% of which are singletons, and 32% rests with the top ten. Comment on this clone: Its matching antigen is unknown.

Every patient had relapsed following autologous stem cell transplantation, and cohorts differed in brentuximab vedotin exposure. The receptor's source is a human donor with classical Hodgkin lymphoma. The chain is built from TRBV11-3 and TRBJ1-2; perhaps TRBD1 as D (5 bases). The specimen comprised peripheral blood mononuclear cells (PBMCs), sampled at baseline. The CDR3 is CASSYGRADDYGYTF. The CDR3 bases are TGTGCCAGCAGCTACGGCAGGGCCGATGATTATGGCTACACCTTC. Drawing the rest from reference TRBV11-3 and TRBJ1-2, the complete variable domain is EAGVVQSPRYKIIEKKQPVAFWCNPISGHNTLYWYLQNLGQGPELLIRYENEEAVDDSQLPKDRFSAERLKGVDSTLKIQPAELGDSAVYLCASSYGRADDYGYTFGSGTRLTVV.